This is a list of T cell receptor beta chains from one sample in a study of blood T cell repertoires in COVID-19. Measured with immunoSEQ multiplex PCR; TCRdb has only the in-frame clones, and not every one. The table includes 95,000 or so clones, under 90% detected once. What was sequenced was peripheral blood. These TCRs come from a human donor in a cohort sampled during active COVID-19. The CDR3 runs from the conserved cysteine through the conserved F or W. A D gene is named only where the DNA matches it firmly. Only some rows state a clone size, as once, few, many or a class for expanded clones.

V gene	J gene	D gene	clone size	CDR3 protein	CDR3 DNA
TRBV15	TRBJ1-3	-	-	CATSSGQSSGWFGNTIYF	TGTGCCACCAGCAGCGGACAGTCCTCAGGGTGGTTTGGAAACACCATATATTTT
TRBV15	TRBJ2-7	TRBD1	once	CATSLLHDRAGEQYF	TGTGCCACCAGCCTCCTCCATGACAGGGCTGGCGAGCAGTACTTC
TRBV28	TRBJ2-5	TRBD1	-	CASRARGQGLRTQYF	TGTGCCAGCAGAGCCAGGGGGCAAGGGCTTCGGACCCAGTACTTC
TRBV6-5	TRBJ2-1	TRBD1	-	CASRLQGAYNEQFF	TGTGCCAGCCGACTCCAGGGGGCTTACAATGAGCAGTTCTTC
TRBV11-2	TRBJ1-1	-	-	CASSLEGGTEAFF	TGTGCCAGCAGCTTAGAAGGGGGCACTGAAGCTTTCTTT
TRBV27	TRBJ2-7	TRBD2	once	CASSSLGSGRVPYEQYF	TGTGCCAGCAGTTCCCTTGGTAGCGGGAGGGTTCCCTACGAGCAGTACTTC
TRBV10-3	TRBJ1-6	TRBD1	-	CAISESPTGANNSPLHF	TGTGCCATCAGTGAGTCTCCGACAGGGGCCAATAATTCACCCCTCCACTTT
TRBV7-8	TRBJ1-1	-	-	CASSHLTGQNTEAFF	TGTGCCAGCAGCCATCTGACAGGACAGAACACTGAAGCTTTCTTT
TRBV5-1	TRBJ2-6	-	-	CASSPSGQPSSGANVLTF	TGCGCCAGCAGCCCCAGCGGACAGCCCAGTTCTGGGGCCAACGTCCTGACTTTC
TRBV6-5	TRBJ2-7	TRBD2	-	CASSYSLATSYEQYF	TGTGCCAGCAGTTACTCACTAGCGACCAGCTACGAGCAGTACTTC
TRBV11-2	TRBJ2-1	TRBD2	-	CASSRLAGRLGEQFF	TGTGCCAGCAGCCGACTAGCGGGGCGCCTTGGTGAGCAGTTCTTC
TRBV28	TRBJ1-1	-	-	CASSQPRAEAFF	TGTGCCAGCAGTCAACCCCGAGCTGAAGCTTTCTTT
TRBV3-1/TRBV3-2	TRBJ1-2	-	-	CASSQEAQGRRGYTF	TGTGCCAGCAGCCAAGAAGCCCAGGGGCGCCGGGGCTACACCTTC
TRBV5-1	TRBJ2-7	-	few	CASSQQTYEQYF	TGCGCCAGCAGCCAACAGACATACGAGCAGTACTTC
TRBV6-2/TRBV6-3	TRBJ1-5	TRBD1	-	CASSGTGLPNQPQHF	TGTGCCAGCAGTGGGACAGGACTTCCCAATCAGCCCCAGCATTTT
TRBV4-3	TRBJ1-2	TRBD1	-	CASSHQFRSSSGGMRNGYTF	TGCGCCAGCAGCCACCAATTCCGCTCCTCCTCAGGGGGCATGAGGAACGGCTACACCTTC
TRBV6-4	TRBJ1-2	-	-	CAGPRESYGYTF	TGTGCCGGACCGAGGGAGTCGTATGGCTACACCTTC
TRBV6-4	TRBJ1-2	TRBD1	-	CASSASGGIWDGYTF	TGTGCCAGCAGTGCCTCAGGGGGCATCTGGGATGGCTACACCTTC
TRBV19	TRBJ2-5	TRBD1	-	CASSTWDRKETQYF	TGTGCCAGTAGTACGTGGGACAGAAAGGAGACCCAGTACTTC
TRBV11-2	TRBJ2-5	TRBD1	-	CASSLTGALEKETQYF	TGTGCCAGCAGCTTGACAGGGGCCCTCGAGAAAGAGACCCAGTACTTC
TRBV12-3/TRBV12-4	TRBJ2-7	-	-	CASSPGFYEQYF	TGTGCCAGCAGCCCGGGATTCTACGAGCAGTACTTC
TRBV6-5	TRBJ1-1	-	-	CASSRRTGTEAFF	TGTGCCAGCAGTCGAAGAACAGGAACTGAAGCTTTCTTT
TRBV28	TRBJ1-1	-	few	CASSFGRPNTEAFF	TGTGCCAGCAGTTTTGGGAGACCGAACACTGAAGCTTTCTTT
TRBV24-1	TRBJ2-7	TRBD2	-	CATSDAGGRNSYEQYF	TGTGCCACCAGTGATGCGGGCGGGAGGAATTCCTACGAGCAGTACTTC
TRBV19	TRBJ1-2	-	-	CASSISSSAPYGYTF	TGTGCCAGTAGTATAAGTAGCTCGGCTCCCTATGGCTACACCTTC
TRBV7-8	TRBJ2-3	-	-	CASRRVRDSSTDTQYF	TGTGCCAGCAGACGGGTTAGGGACTCGAGCACAGATACGCAGTATTTT
TRBV19	TRBJ2-7	TRBD2	few	CASSIGLAGGYEQYF	TGTGCCAGTAGTATTGGACTAGCGGGAGGGTACGAGCAGTACTTC
TRBV24-1	TRBJ2-7	TRBD1	-	CATSDPRDRTYEQYF	TGTGCCACCAGTGACCCCCGGGACAGAACCTACGAGCAGTACTTC
TRBV5-1	TRBJ2-6	-	-	CASSLVVSGVSGANVLTF	TGCGCCAGCAGCTTGGTGGTTAGCGGAGTATCTGGGGCCAACGTCCTGACTTTC